This T cell receptor (beta chain) was recorded in a study of lymphopenia after photon versus proton radiotherapy. In germline, CDR1 is SNHLY, CDR2 FYNNEI. There are 13 residues in the CDR3. The V gene lost 11 bases and the J gene lost 5 bases, with 15 bases spanning the gap. Libraries were prepared by immunoSEQ multiplex PCR; TCRdb keeps only in-frame clonotypes and omits some of them. The sample records approximately 20,000 clones, more than 85% being singletons. This receptor was identified in an older man with pancreatic cancer. The material was peripheral blood, obtained from a patient treated with proton-based radiotherapy. This sequence joins TRBV2 and TRBJ1-4; no clear D. The CDR3 sequence: CASRTGLNEKLFF. The CDR3 region has the DNA TGTGCCTCCCGGACGGGCCTGAATGAAAAACTGTTTTTT.